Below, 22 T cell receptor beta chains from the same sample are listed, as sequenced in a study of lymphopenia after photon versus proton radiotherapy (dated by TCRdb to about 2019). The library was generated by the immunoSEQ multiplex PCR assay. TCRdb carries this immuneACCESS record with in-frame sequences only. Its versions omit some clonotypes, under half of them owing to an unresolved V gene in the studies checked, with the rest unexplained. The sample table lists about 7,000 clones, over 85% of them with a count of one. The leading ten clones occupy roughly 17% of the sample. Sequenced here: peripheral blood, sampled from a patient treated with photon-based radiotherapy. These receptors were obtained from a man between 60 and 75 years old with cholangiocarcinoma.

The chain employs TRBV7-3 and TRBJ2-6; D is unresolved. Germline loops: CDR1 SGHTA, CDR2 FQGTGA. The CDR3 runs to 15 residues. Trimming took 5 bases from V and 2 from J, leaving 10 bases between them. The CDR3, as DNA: TGTGCCAGCAGCCCTTTGGGCACTGGGGCCAACGTCCTGACTTTC. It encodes CASSPLGTGANVLTF. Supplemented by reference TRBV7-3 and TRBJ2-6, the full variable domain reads GAGVSQTPSNKVTEKGKYVELRCDPISGHTALYWYRQSLGQGPEFLIYFQGTGAADDSGLPNDRFFAVRPEGSVSTLKIQRTERGDSAVYLCASSPLGTGANVLTFGAGSRLTVL.

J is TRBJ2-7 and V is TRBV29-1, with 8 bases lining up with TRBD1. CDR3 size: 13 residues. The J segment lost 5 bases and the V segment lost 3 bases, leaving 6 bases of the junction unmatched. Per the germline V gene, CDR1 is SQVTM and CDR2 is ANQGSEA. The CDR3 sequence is CSVDETGANEQYF. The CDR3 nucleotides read TGCAGCGTTGACGAGACAGGGGCAAACGAGCAGTACTTC.

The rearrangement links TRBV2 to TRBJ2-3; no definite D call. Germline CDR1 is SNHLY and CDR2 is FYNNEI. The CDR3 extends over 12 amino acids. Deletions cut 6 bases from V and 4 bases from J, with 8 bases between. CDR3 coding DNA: TGTGCCAGCAGGGAAACTGCAGATACGCAGTATTTT. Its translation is CASRETADTQYF.

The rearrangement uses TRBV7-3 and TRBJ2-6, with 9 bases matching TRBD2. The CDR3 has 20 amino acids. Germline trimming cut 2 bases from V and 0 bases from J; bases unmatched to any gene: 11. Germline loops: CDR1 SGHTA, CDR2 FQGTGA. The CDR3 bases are TGTGCCAGCAGCTTAGACCCCCTAGCGGGGTTAAGCTCTGGGGCCAACGTCCTGACTTTC. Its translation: CASSLDPLAGLSSGANVLTF. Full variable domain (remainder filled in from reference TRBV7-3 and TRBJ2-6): GAGVSQTPSNKVTEKGKYVELRCDPISGHTALYWYRQSLGQGPEFLIYFQGTGAADDSGLPNDRFFAVRPEGSVSTLKIQRTERGDSAVYLCASSLDPLAGLSSGANVLTFGAGSRLTVL.

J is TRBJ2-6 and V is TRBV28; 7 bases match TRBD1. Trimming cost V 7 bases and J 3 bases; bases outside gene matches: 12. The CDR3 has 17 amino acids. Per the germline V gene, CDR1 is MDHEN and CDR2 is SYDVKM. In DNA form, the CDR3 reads TGTGCCAGCACCAAGGGGGACAGAGGGGTTGGGGCCAACGTCCTGACTTTC. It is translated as CASTKGDRGVGANVLTF.

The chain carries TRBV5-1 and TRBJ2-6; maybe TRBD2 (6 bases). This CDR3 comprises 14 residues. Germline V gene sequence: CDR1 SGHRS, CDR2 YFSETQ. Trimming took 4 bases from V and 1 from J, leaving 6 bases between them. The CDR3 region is CASSAGSGANVLTF. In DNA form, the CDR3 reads TGCGCCAGCAGCGCGGGATCTGGGGCCAACGTCCTGACTTTC.

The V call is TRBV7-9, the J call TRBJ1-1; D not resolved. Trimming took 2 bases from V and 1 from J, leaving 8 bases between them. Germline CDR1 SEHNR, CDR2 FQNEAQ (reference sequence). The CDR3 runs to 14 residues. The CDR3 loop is CASSLPLGNTEAFF. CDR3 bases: TGTGCCAGCAGCTTACCATTAGGGAACACTGAAGCTTTCTTT.

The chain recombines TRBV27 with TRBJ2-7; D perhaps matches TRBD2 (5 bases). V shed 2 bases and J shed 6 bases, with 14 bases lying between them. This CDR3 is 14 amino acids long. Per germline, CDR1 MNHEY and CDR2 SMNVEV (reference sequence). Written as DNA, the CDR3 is TGTGCCAGCAGTTTAGAGGCTGCGGGTCTCGAGCAGTACTTC. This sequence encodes CASSLEAAGLEQYF.

CDR3 DNA sequence: TGCGCCAGCAGCCAAAATGATCTCACAGATACGCAGTATTTT. Its translation: CASSQNDLTDTQYF. The chain has TRBV4-1 and TRBJ2-3; D is ambiguous. CDR1 is MGHRA and CDR2 is YSYEKL in the germline V gene. The ends were cut back, 2 bases at V and 2 bases at J, with 8 bases in the middle. The CDR3 spans 14 residues.

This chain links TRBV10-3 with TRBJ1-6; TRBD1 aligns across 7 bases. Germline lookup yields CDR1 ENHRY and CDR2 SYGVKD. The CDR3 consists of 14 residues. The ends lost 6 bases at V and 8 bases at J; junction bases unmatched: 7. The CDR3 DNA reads TGTGCCATCAGCAGACAGGGAACGGATTCACCCCTCCACTTT. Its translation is CAISRQGTDSPLHF.

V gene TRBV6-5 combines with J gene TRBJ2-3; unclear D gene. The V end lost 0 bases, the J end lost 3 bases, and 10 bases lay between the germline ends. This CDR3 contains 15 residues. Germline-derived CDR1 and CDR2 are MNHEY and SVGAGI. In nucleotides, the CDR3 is TGTGCCAGCAGTTACTCGAAGCCACGGACAGATACGCAGTATTTT. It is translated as CASSYSKPRTDTQYF.

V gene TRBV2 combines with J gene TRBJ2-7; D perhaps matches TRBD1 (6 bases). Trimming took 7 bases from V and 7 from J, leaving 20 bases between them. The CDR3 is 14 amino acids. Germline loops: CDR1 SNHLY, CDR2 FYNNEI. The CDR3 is CASKEQGALGEQYF. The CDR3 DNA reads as TGTGCCAGCAAGGAACAGGGCGCCCTCGGGGAGCAGTACTTC.

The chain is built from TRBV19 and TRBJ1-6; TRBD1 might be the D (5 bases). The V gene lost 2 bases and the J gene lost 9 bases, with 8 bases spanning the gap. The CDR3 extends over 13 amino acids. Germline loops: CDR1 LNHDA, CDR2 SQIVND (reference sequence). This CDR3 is CASSIQGASPLHF. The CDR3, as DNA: TGTGCCAGTAGTATACAGGGTGCTTCACCCCTCCACTTT.

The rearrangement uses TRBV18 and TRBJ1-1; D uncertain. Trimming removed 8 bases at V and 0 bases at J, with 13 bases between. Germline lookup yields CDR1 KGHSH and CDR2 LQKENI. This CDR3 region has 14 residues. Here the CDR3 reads CASAATSMNTEAFF. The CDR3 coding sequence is TGTGCCAGCGCCGCGACAAGCATGAACACTGAAGCTTTCTTT.

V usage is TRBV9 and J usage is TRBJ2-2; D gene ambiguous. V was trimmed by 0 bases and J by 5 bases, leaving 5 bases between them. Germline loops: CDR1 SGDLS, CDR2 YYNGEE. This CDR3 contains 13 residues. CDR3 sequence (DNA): TGTGCCAGCAGCGTAGTCGGTACCGGGGAGCTGTTTTTT. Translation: CASSVVGTGELFF.

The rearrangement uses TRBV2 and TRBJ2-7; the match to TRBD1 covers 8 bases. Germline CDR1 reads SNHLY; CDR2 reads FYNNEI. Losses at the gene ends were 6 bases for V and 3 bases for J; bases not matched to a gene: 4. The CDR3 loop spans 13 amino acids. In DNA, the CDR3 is TGTGCCAGCAGCTGGGGACAGGACTACGAGCAGTACTTC. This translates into CASSWGQDYEQYF.

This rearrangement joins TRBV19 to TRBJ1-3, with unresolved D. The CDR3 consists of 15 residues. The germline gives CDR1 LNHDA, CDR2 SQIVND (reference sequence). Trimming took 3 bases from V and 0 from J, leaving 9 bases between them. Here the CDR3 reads CASSIGLLSGNTIYF. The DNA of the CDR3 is TGTGCCAGTAGTATCGGACTGCTCTCTGGAAACACCATATATTTT.

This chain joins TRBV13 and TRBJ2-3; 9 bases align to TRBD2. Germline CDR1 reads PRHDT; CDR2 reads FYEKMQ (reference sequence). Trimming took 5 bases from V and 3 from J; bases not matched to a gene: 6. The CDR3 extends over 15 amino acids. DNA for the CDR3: TGTGCCAGCAGCCCCCGCCTAGCGGGAACAGATACGCAGTATTTT. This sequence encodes CASSPRLAGTDTQYF.

CDR3 sequence: CASSSLAEYEQYF. The CDR3 DNA reads TGTGCCAGCAGTTCCCTAGCGGAGTACGAGCAGTACTTC. The chain uses TRBV2 and TRBJ2-7; 7 nucleotides align to TRBD2. With V trimmed by 5 bases and J by 4 bases, 5 bases remained unmatched. Per the germline V gene, CDR1 is SNHLY and CDR2 is FYNNEI. This CDR3 is built from 13 residues.

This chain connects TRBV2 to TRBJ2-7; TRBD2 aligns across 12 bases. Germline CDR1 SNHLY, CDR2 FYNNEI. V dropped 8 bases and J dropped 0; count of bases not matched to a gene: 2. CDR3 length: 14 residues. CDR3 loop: CASQTSGSSYEQYF. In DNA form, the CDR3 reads TGTGCCAGCCAGACTAGCGGGAGCTCCTACGAGCAGTACTTC.

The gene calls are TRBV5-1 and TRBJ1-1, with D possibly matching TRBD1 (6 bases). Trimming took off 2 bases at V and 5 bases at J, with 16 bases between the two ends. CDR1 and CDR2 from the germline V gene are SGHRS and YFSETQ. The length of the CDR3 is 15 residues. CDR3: CASSFQIPGVTEAFF. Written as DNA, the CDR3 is TGCGCCAGCAGCTTTCAAATTCCAGGGGTAACTGAAGCTTTCTTT.

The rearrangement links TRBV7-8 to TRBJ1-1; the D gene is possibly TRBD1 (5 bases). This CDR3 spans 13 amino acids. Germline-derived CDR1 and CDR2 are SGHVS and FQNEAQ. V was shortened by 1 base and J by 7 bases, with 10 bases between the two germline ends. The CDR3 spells CASSLGGAGEAFF. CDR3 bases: TGTGCCAGCAGCTTAGGTGGGGCGGGTGAAGCTTTCTTT.